The present T cell receptor (beta chain) was sequenced within a study of blood T cell repertoires in COVID-19. Across the study: Researchers got acute and convalescent COVID-19 samples from the United States, Italy and Spain. T cells, B-cell-depleted T cells, or PBMCs provided the cDNA or gDNA that served as material.

The study counted Cohort 3 donors as recovered given two negative PCRs, clearance, or symptom resolution. Original handling: Nucleated cell number was recorded as an estimate derived from reference gene primer amplification. Profiling relied on immunoSEQ multiplex PCR, and the TCRdb table lists in-frame clones only, not all of them. The V and J calls and clone size are taken from that table; D and trimming were inferred from the DNA. Here the sample spans a few hundred thousand clones, roughly 87% being singletons. V was pared by 1 base and J by 0 bases, with 10 bases between. Germline CDR1 MGHRA, CDR2 YSYEKL. CDR3 length: 15 residues.

The rearrangement uses TRBV4-1 and TRBJ2-7; no definite D call. The receptor's source is a woman aged 25 to 39 who had recovered from COVID-19. Sequenced sample: PBMCs or T cells enriched from blood (not recorded which). This chain's CDR3 is CASSQGLRSSYEQYF. CDR3 nucleotide sequence: TGCGCCAGCAGCCAAGGACTTCGGAGCTCCTACGAGCAGTACTTC.